A single sample is the source of the 14 T cell receptor beta chains below, sequenced in a study of T cell responses to AZD1222 COVID-19 vaccine. Profiling relied on immunoSEQ multiplex PCR, and the TCRdb table lists in-frame clones only, not all of them. The sample shows about 190,000 clones, roughly 92% of them seen only once. The sample in question was peripheral blood, obtained on day 0 of AZD1222 vaccination. These receptors were taken from an adult in good health.

This clone was picked up one time. The chain couples TRBV5-4 to TRBJ1-2; unclear D gene. Germline-derived CDR1 and CDR2 are SGHNT and YYREEE (reference sequence). V gave up 5 bases and J gave up 0 bases, with 8 bases separating them. This CDR3 has 13 amino acids. The CDR3 sequence: CASRQTTNYGYTF. The CDR3 nucleotides are TGTGCCAGCAGGCAGACCACTAACTATGGCTACACCTTC.

Here the CDR3 reads CASSNRPGGSYGYTF. The CDR3 DNA is TGTGCCAGCAGCAACCGACCGGGGGGTAGCTATGGCTACACCTTC. This chain joins TRBV7-6 and TRBJ1-2, with D perhaps matching TRBD1 (5 bases). V lost 5 bases and J lost 4, with 17 bases in between. This CDR3 is built from 15 residues. CDR1 is SGHVS, CDR2 FNYEAQ, per germline.

The chain employs TRBV19 and TRBJ2-2; D perhaps matches TRBD1 (5 bases). The CDR3 consists of 15 residues. The V end lost 4 bases, the J end lost 6 bases, and 15 bases lay between the germline ends. Germline V gene data show CDR1 as LNHDA and CDR2 as SQIVND (reference sequence). CDR3 region: CASSRAGPSPGELFF. Written as DNA, the CDR3 is TGTGCCAGTAGTAGGGCAGGGCCATCCCCCGGGGAGCTGTTTTTT.

This rearrangement joins TRBV15 to TRBJ2-1; 11 nucleotides align to TRBD2. The CDR3 loop spans 18 amino acids. Germline values: CDR1 LNHNV, CDR2 YYDKDF (reference sequence). V was clipped by 1 base and J by 5 bases; unmatched bases: 10. The CDR3 nucleotides are TGTGCCACCAGCAGAGCGGGGCTAGCGGGGGGTCAAGACAATGAGCAGTTCTTC. This sequence encodes CATSRAGLAGGQDNEQFF.

V gene TRBV6-5 combines with J gene TRBJ2-2; D is undetermined. CDR3 length: 14 residues. CDR1 MNHEY and CDR2 SVGAGI come from the germline V gene. The V and J ends lost 7 bases and 3 bases respectively, with 12 bases between them. In DNA form, the CDR3 reads TGTGCCAGCAAGTTAGGCCTATACACCGGGGAGCTGTTTTTT. It encodes CASKLGLYTGELFF.

V and J are TRBV12-3 or TRBV12-4 and TRBJ1-3, with D possibly being TRBD1 (5 bases). Trimming pared 7 bases from V and 7 bases from J, leaving 11 bases between. The CDR3 loop spans 12 amino acids. The CDR3 region has the DNA TGTGCCAGCACCCAAGCAGGGAACACCATATATTTT. This translates into CASTQAGNTIYF.

The genes are TRBV9 and TRBJ1-1; TRBD1 aligns across 7 bases. Germline V gene sequence: CDR1 SGDLS, CDR2 YYNGEE. CDR3 length: 14 residues. The V gene end was trimmed by 3 bases and the J gene end by 1 base; junction bases not matched to a gene: 3. The CDR3 sequence: CASSGGGTNTEAFF. CDR3 nucleotide sequence: TGTGCCAGCAGCGGAGGGGGCACGAACACTGAAGCTTTCTTT.

The V call is TRBV25-1, the J call TRBJ1-4; possible D gene TRBD1, 5 bases. Germline lookup yields CDR1 MGHDK and CDR2 SYGVNS. The germline V and J ends were trimmed by 4 bases and 6 bases, with 15 bases remaining between them. The CDR3 has 15 amino acids. The CDR3 protein is CASSVRGAAYEKLFF. CDR3 coding DNA: TGTGCCAGCAGTGTAAGAGGGGCGGCTTATGAAAAACTGTTTTTT.

The chain joins TRBV6-2 or TRBV6-3 to TRBJ1-5; unclear D gene. CDR3 length: 14 amino acids. Germline V gene data show CDR1 as MNHEY and CDR2 as SVGEGT. Trimming removed 4 bases from V and 7 bases from J, with 14 bases in between. CDR3 DNA sequence: TGTGCCAGCAGTTTCCGTTCCACGAACCAGCCCCAGCATTTT. Protein product: CASSFRSTNQPQHF.

The rearrangement links TRBV6-5 to TRBJ1-3, with TRBD1 as a possible D gene (6 bases). The CDR3 loop spans 15 amino acids. Germline V lookup: CDR1 MNHEY, CDR2 SVGAGI. V lost 6 bases and J lost 2, with 14 bases in between. The CDR3, as DNA: TGTGCCAGCAGCCCCGACAGGAGAACTGGAAACACCATATATTTT. Its translation is CASSPDRRTGNTIYF.

V and J are TRBV18 and TRBJ1-3; weak D call: TRBD1 (5 bases). The CDR3 is 14 amino acids. Trimming stripped 4 bases from V and 4 bases from J, with 11 bases between. The germline V gene has CDR1 KGHSH and CDR2 LQKENI. The CDR3: CASSLRDDGNTIYF. The CDR3, as DNA: TGTGCCAGCTCACTCCGGGACGACGGAAACACCATATATTTT.

The gene calls are TRBV5-4 and TRBJ1-4; no definite D call. Trimming pared 0 bases from V and 7 bases from J, leaving 7 bases between. The germline V gene encodes CDR1 SGHNT and CDR2 YYREEE (reference sequence). This CDR3 region has 13 residues. The CDR3 is CASSLDEGEKLFF. CDR3 sequence (DNA): TGTGCCAGCAGCTTGGACGAGGGTGAAAAACTGTTTTTT.

The chain is built from TRBV28 and TRBJ1-1; D is unclear. Trimming took off 4 bases at V and 4 bases at J, with 7 bases between the two ends. The V gene's germline CDR1 is MDHEN and CDR2 SYDVKM. CDR3 size: 12 residues. In nucleotides, the CDR3 is TGTGCCAGCAGTTCCCAAGTCACTGAAGCTTTCTTT. Translated: CASSSQVTEAFF.

The DNA of the CDR3 is TGTGCCTGGACCGACGTGCTACCAAACACCGGGGAGCTGTTTTTT. Its translation: CAWTDVLPNTGELFF. The chain links TRBV30 to TRBJ2-2; no reliable D call. The CDR3 length is 15 residues. The V gene's germline CDR1 is GTSNPN and CDR2 SVGIG (reference sequence). The V gene lost 4 bases and the J gene lost 2 bases, with 14 bases spanning the gap.